This T cell receptor beta chain appears in the sequencing data of a study of blood T cell repertoires in COVID-19. This table comes from immunoSEQ multiplex PCR, and its TCRdb copy is limited to in-frame clones, with some not included. The data hold approximately 300,000 clones, with about nine tenths observed a single time. Among Cohort 3 donors, those recovered had two negative PCRs, clearance, or symptom resolution. As for this clone: At one end, the junction sequence differs from germline, possibly due to a read error.

CDR1 and CDR2 from the germline V gene are MNHNS and SASEGT. The CDR3 runs 13 residues. This clonotype was sampled from a woman under 30 who had recovered from COVID-19. The gene calls are TRBV6-1 and TRBJ1-1; D remains ambiguous. Sequencing used PBMCs or T cells enriched from blood (not recorded which). CDR3 region: CAGSDLRSTEAFF. CDR3 coding DNA: TGTGCCGGCAGTGACCTTAGGAGCACTGAAGCTTTCTTT.